This passage covers 20 T cell receptor beta chains from one sample sequenced in a study of T cell responses to AZD1222 COVID-19 vaccine. The repertoire was sequenced with immunoSEQ multiplex PCR; TCRdb's copy has only in-frame clones and lacks some. The sample records roughly 130,000 clones, around nine tenths being singletons. The source was peripheral blood, collected on day 0 of AZD1222 vaccination. Source of these receptors: an adult in good health.

The chain carries TRBV19 and TRBJ1-1; 8 bases agree with TRBD1. V lost 8 bases, J lost 7 bases, and 12 bases stayed unmatched. CDR1 LNHDA and CDR2 SQIVND come from the germline V gene (reference sequence). This CDR3 contains 14 residues. CDR3: CASRPRTGTSEAFF. The DNA of the CDR3 is TGTGCCAGTCGCCCCCGGACAGGGACAAGTGAAGCTTTCTTT.

This clone was counted a few times. This rearrangement joins TRBV7-3 to TRBJ2-5; a possible D gene is TRBD2 (5 bases). Trimming left V 1 base short and J 6 bases short, with 12 bases between. This CDR3 has 14 amino acids. Germline V gene data show CDR1 as SGHTA and CDR2 as FQGTGA. The CDR3 DNA follows: TGTGCCAGCAGCTTAAAGGCGGACTTCCAGACCCAGTACTTC. As protein: CASSLKADFQTQYF.

This chain links TRBV7-2 with TRBJ1-1; 7 bases fit TRBD1. The CDR3 runs 14 residues. Trimming at V came to 3 bases and at J to 6 bases, leaving 7 bases not matched to a gene. Germline-derived CDR1 and CDR2 are SGHTA and FQGNSA. The CDR3 region has the DNA TGTGCCAGCAGCTTTAACAGGGGTTTTTCTGAAGCTTTCTTT. Its protein product is CASSFNRGFSEAFF. Combining the CDR3 with reference TRBV7-2 and TRBJ1-1 gives the whole variable domain GAGVSQSPSNKVTEKGKDVELRCDPISGHTALYWYRQSLGQGLEFLIYFQGNSAPDKSGLPSDRFSAERTGGSVSTLTIQRTQQEDSAVYLCASSFNRGFSEAFFGQGTRLTVV.

This rearrangement joins TRBV11-3 to TRBJ1-4; no reliable D call. The V gene's germline CDR1 is SGHNT and CDR2 YENEEA. Trimming pared 5 bases from V and 13 bases from J, leaving 23 bases between. The CDR3 has 15 residues. The CDR3 region is CASSTPGLGEGGLFF. The CDR3 DNA sequence: TGTGCCAGCAGCACCCCCGGGCTCGGAGAGGGAGGACTGTTTTTT.

The chain is built from TRBV7-9 and TRBJ2-7; D is uncertain. The germline V gene encodes CDR1 SEHNR and CDR2 FQNEAQ (reference sequence). There are 12 residues in the CDR3. V shed 5 bases and J shed 5 bases, with 10 bases lying between them. The CDR3 loop is CASSRADDEQYF. The CDR3 nucleotides are TGTGCCAGCAGCCGTGCAGACGACGAGCAGTACTTC.

V gene TRBV4-2 combines with J gene TRBJ2-7, with 7 positions matching TRBD2. Germline CDR1 is LGHNA and CDR2 is YNFKEQ. V lost 0 bases, J lost 3 bases, and 5 bases stayed unmatched. CDR3 size: 15 residues. The CDR3 loop reads CASSQDRTSNYEQYF. In DNA form, the CDR3 reads TGTGCCAGCAGCCAAGATCGGACTAGTAACTACGAGCAGTACTTC.

The chain uses TRBV29-1 and TRBJ1-1, with 10 bases aligning to TRBD1. The ends lost 1 base at V and 1 base at J; junction bases unmatched: 6. Germline V CDR1 and CDR2: SQVTM, ANQGSEA. The CDR3 totals 16 residues. In DNA, the CDR3 is TGCAGCGTTGAAGGGACAGGGGGGTGGAAGAACACTGAAGCTTTCTTT. Translation gives CSVEGTGGWKNTEAFF.

The V call is TRBV7-9, the J call TRBJ2-6; D call uncertain. The V end was cut by 5 bases, the J end by 0 bases, with 11 bases between. Per germline, CDR1 SEHNR and CDR2 FQNEAQ (reference sequence). CDR3 length equals 16 residues. The CDR3 loop reads CASSPRQISGANVLTF. The CDR3, as DNA: TGTGCCAGCAGCCCACGGCAGATCTCTGGGGCCAACGTCCTGACTTTC.

The chain recombines TRBV7-9 with TRBJ1-2; 8 bases fit TRBD1. V shed 3 bases, J shed 4 bases, and the junction held 4 bases outside the gene matches. The CDR3 covers 14 residues. CDR1 is SEHNR, CDR2 FQNEAQ, per germline (reference sequence). The CDR3 DNA follows: TGTGCCAGCAGCTTGGGACAGGCTTTCTATGGCTACACCTTC. It specifies CASSLGQAFYGYTF. Looking up the rest from reference TRBV7-9 and TRBJ1-2 gives the full variable domain: DTGVSQNPRHKITKRGQNVTFRCDPISEHNRLYWYRQTLGQGPEFLTYFQNEAQLEKSRLLSDRFSAERPKGSFSTLEIQRTEQGDSAMYLCASSLGQAFYGYTFGSGTRLTVV.

The rearrangement links TRBV5-4 to TRBJ1-2; the match to TRBD1 covers 10 bases. V shed 3 bases and J 4 bases; nucleotides not matched to a gene: 3. The CDR3 has 14 residues. Germline CDR1 reads SGHNT; CDR2 reads YYREEE (reference sequence). The CDR3 DNA follows: TGTGCCAGCAGCTCCGGGACAGGGGTCTATGGCTACACCTTC. The encoded protein is CASSSGTGVYGYTF.

This rearrangement joins TRBV7-2 to TRBJ2-3, with TRBD2 matching over 15 bases. The CDR3 totals 17 residues. V trimming: 4 bases; J trimming: 8 bases; junction bases outside the gene matches: 10. Germline V gene lookup returns CDR1 SGHTA and CDR2 FQGNSA. The CDR3 loop is CASSYGLAGGPGATQYF. Here the CDR3 DNA reads TGTGCCAGCAGCTACGGACTAGCGGGAGGGCCGGGAGCTACGCAGTATTTT.

This clone turned up a few times. The gene calls are TRBV9 and TRBJ1-1; D might be TRBD1 (5 bases). The CDR3 sequence is 15 residues long. Trimming cost V 3 bases and J 0 bases, with 12 bases left between them. Looked up from germline, CDR1 is SGDLS and CDR2 is YYNGEE. As DNA, the CDR3 is TGTGCCAGCAGCGAAGGACACGTAATGAACACTGAAGCTTTCTTT. It codes for CASSEGHVMNTEAFF. The whole variable domain, filled in from reference TRBV9 and TRBJ1-1, reads DSGVTQTPKHLITATGQRVTLRCSPRSGDLSVYWYQQSLDQGLQFLIQYYNGEERAKGNILERFSAQQFPDLHSELNLSSLELGDSALYFCASSEGHVMNTEAFFGQGTRLTVV.

This sequence joins TRBV14 and TRBJ2-7; 8 bases agree with TRBD2. Germline V gene sequence: CDR1 SGHDN, CDR2 FVKESK. This CDR3 is 15 amino acids long. Trimming removed 3 bases from V and 3 bases from J; junction bases left unmatched: 7. CDR3 region: CASSQEAGGIYEQYF. The CDR3 DNA sequence: TGTGCCAGCAGCCAGGAGGCGGGGGGAATCTACGAGCAGTACTTC.

The chain has TRBV6-5 and TRBJ1-1; no definite D call. CDR1 and CDR2 from the germline V gene are MNHEY and SVGAGI. CDR3 length: 15 amino acids. V lost 2 bases and J 2 bases, leaving 12 bases between the germline ends. This chain's CDR3 is CASSYGPDGNTEAFF. The DNA of the CDR3 is TGTGCCAGCAGTTACGGCCCGGACGGCAACACTGAAGCTTTCTTT.

The rearrangement uses TRBV11-2 and TRBJ2-5; 8 positions match TRBD1. CDR1 and CDR2 from the germline V gene are SGHAT and FQNNGV. There are 16 residues in the CDR3. J lost 2 bases, V lost 2 bases, and 7 bases had no gene match. The CDR3 DNA follows: TGTGCCAGCAGCTTATCGGTTTACAGGGGGCAAGAGACCCAGTACTTC. Protein product: CASSLSVYRGQETQYF. Full variable domain (remainder filled in from reference TRBV11-2 and TRBJ2-5): EAGVAQSPRYKIIEKRQSVAFWCNPISGHATLYWYQQILGQGPKLLIQFQNNGVVDDSQLPKDRFSAERLKGVDSTLKIQPAKLEDSAVYLCASSLSVYRGQETQYFGPGTRLLVL.

The CDR3 loop is CATSNTGEAFF. The CDR3 coding sequence is TGTGCCACCAGCAACACGGGTGAAGCTTTCTTT. The chain couples TRBV15 to TRBJ1-1; D is undetermined. V was clipped by 4 bases and J by 7 bases, with 7 bases between them. This CDR3 is 11 amino acids long. The germline gives CDR1 LNHNV, CDR2 YYDKDF (reference sequence).

V gene TRBV11-3 combines with J gene TRBJ2-2; D is undetermined. The CDR3 has 15 residues. The germline V gene encodes CDR1 SGHNT and CDR2 YENEEA. Trimming left V 1 base short and J 1 base short, with 7 bases between. CDR3: CASSLGQLNTGELFF. The DNA for the CDR3 is TGTGCCAGCAGCTTAGGGCAGTTGAACACCGGGGAGCTGTTTTTT.

The rearrangement uses TRBV7-8 and TRBJ1-2; D is undetermined. With 3 bases removed from V and 6 bases from J, the gap between germline ends came to 8 bases. CDR1 and CDR2 from the germline V gene are SGHVS and FQNEAQ. The CDR3 extends over 12 amino acids. The CDR3 DNA is TGTGCCAGCAGCTTCTGGGGTAATGGCTACACCTTC. This codes for CASSFWGNGYTF.

The chain joins TRBV27 to TRBJ2-1; either TRBD1 or TRBD2 may supply D (5 bases each). The CDR3 is 17 amino acids. CDR1 is MNHEY and CDR2 is SMNVEV in the germline V gene (reference sequence). V gave up 5 bases and J gave up 0 bases, with 17 bases separating them. The CDR3 bases are TGTGCCAGCAGTGAACTTTGGGGGTCCAGCTCCTACAATGAGCAGTTCTTC. Residues: CASSELWGSSSYNEQFF.

The chain has TRBV6-2 or TRBV6-3 and TRBJ2-7, with D possibly matching TRBD1 (6 bases). This CDR3 is built from 12 residues. V was shortened by 4 bases and J by 5 bases, with 9 bases between the two germline ends. CDR1 and CDR2 (germline): MNHEY, SVGEGT. The CDR3 nucleotides are TGTGCCAGCAGTTTGGACAGACACGAGCAGTACTTC. Translated: CASSLDRHEQYF.